This T cell receptor beta chain was sequenced for a study of shared clonotypes between healthy human individuals. Study context: Used for every donor were three CD4 naive, three CD4 memory, two CD8 naive and one CD8 memory plate. General study results and limits: Incompleteness in sorted-subset sequencing, despite large depth, was shown by rarefaction.

Notes on this clone: The antigen is unknown.

Every subset's genomic DNA went evenly onto several immunoSEQ plates. Profiling relied on immunoSEQ multiplex PCR, and the TCRdb table lists in-frame clones only, not all of them. Among 1.5 million to 2.5 million clones listed, about 94% were seen once. This CDR3 is 16 amino acids long. Looked up from germline, CDR1 is LGHNA and CDR2 is YNFKEQ. V shed 0 bases and J 1 base; nucleotides not matched to a gene: 3. Naive CD8 cells lacked CD45RO and underwent positive selection for CCR7, leaving out terminally differentiated effector memory CD45RA+ cells. The rearrangement links TRBV4-2 to TRBJ2-5; TRBD2 matches at 9 bases. The sequence derives from a man between 18 and 35 years old in good health. Sequenced sample: naive CD8+ T cells sorted from blood. CDR3 sequence: CASSQEAGGTQETQYF. CDR3 sequence (DNA): TGTGCCAGCAGCCAAGAGGCGGGGGGGACCCAAGAGACCCAGTACTTC.